This record covers a single T cell receptor (beta chain). Its target is unknown. Assay used: immunoSEQ multiplex PCR; TCRdb lists only in-frame clones, some missing. In the table there are tens of thousands of clones, 80% to 85% of which are singletons. These data come from a study of OX40 agonist ivuxolimab in advanced cancers. Study-level information: Patients with prior anti-PD-1, anti-PD-L1 or anti-CTLA-4 therapy were eligible; 40% had some. Two patients with cutaneous melanoma and one with hepatocellular carcinoma, three in total, showed partial responses.

Germline loops: CDR1 KGHSH, CDR2 LQKENI. After removal of 6 bases from V and 5 bases from J, the junction contained 5 bases not matched to a gene. The CDR3 contains 13 residues. Anyone with autoimmune disease history or systemic immunosuppression was excluded. Study-wide results and limits: On average, CD8+ T cells had more expanded clones than CD4+.

This chain links TRBV18 with TRBJ2-7; 9 bases align to TRBD1. Sequencing used CD4+ or CD8+ T cells sorted from blood, obtained in a trial of the OX40 agonist ivuxolimab. The source is an adult with an advanced solid tumor such as melanoma, head and neck, liver or kidney cancer. The CDR3 sequence is CASSRTGENEQYF. The CDR3, as DNA: TGTGCCAGCTCGCGGACAGGGGAGAACGAGCAGTACTTC.